These 13 T cell receptor beta chains were sequenced from one sample in a study of somatic mutations in cytotoxic T cells in rheumatoid arthritis. Only in-frame clones appear in the TCRdb table, and some are missing; sequencing was by immunoSEQ multiplex PCR. The sample contains approximately 23,000 clones, about four fifths of which appear only once. Sequenced: CD8+ T cells sorted from blood. Receptor source: an adult with rheumatoid arthritis.

The chain carries TRBV29-1 and TRBJ1-2; unclear D gene. V lost 7 bases to trimming and J lost 4 bases, with 10 bases between them. This CDR3 comprises 11 residues. Germline CDR1 reads SQVTM; CDR2 reads ANQGSEA. The CDR3: CSAQRIYGYTF. In DNA, the CDR3 is TGCAGCGCCCAGAGAATCTATGGCTACACCTTC.

This clone showed up just once. The rearrangement uses TRBV7-6 and TRBJ2-3; D call uncertain. This CDR3 is 13 amino acids long. Germline-derived CDR1 and CDR2 are SGHVS and FNYEAQ. Trimming stripped 2 bases from V and 4 bases from J, with 7 bases between. DNA for the CDR3: TGTGCCAGCAGCTTAATGTGGTCAGATACGCAGTATTTT. Translated, it gives CASSLMWSDTQYF. Filled out from reference TRBV7-6 and TRBJ2-3, the complete variable domain reads GAGVSQSPRYKVTKRGQDVALRCDPISGHVSLYWYRQALGQGPEFLTYFNYEAQQDKSGLPNDRFSAERPEGSISTLTIQRTEQRDSAMYRCASSLMWSDTQYFGPGTRLTVL.

This clone came up once. This chain joins TRBV4-3 and TRBJ2-6, with D hard to call. CDR3 length equals 16 residues. Trimming took off 1 base at V and 0 bases at J, with 7 bases between the two ends. CDR1 and CDR2 (germline): LGHNA, YSLEER. CDR3: CASSQVGVSGANVLTF. CDR3 coding DNA: TGCGCCAGCAGCCAAGTCGGCGTCTCTGGGGCCAACGTCCTGACTTTC.

This clone occurred a few times. The chain has TRBV19 and TRBJ1-3, with D possibly being TRBD1 (5 bases). The CDR3 length is 15 residues. Germline V gene data show CDR1 as LNHDA and CDR2 as SQIVND (reference sequence). V was trimmed by 6 bases and J by 2 bases, leaving 14 bases between them. This CDR3 reads CASRALLGPGNTIYF. The CDR3 nucleotides are TGTGCCAGTAGGGCCCTTTTGGGGCCTGGAAACACCATATATTTT.

This clone was seen more than once but under ten times. The chain employs TRBV27 and TRBJ2-5; D uncertain. V was trimmed by 2 bases and J by 4 bases, leaving 17 bases between them. The CDR3 contains 16 residues. The germline CDR1 and CDR2 sequences are MNHEY and SMNVEV (reference sequence). DNA of the CDR3: TGTGCCAGCAGTTTAATCAGTTTTGGCGGTTTAGAGACCCAGTACTTC. Its translation: CASSLISFGGLETQYF.

This chain links TRBV5-5 with TRBJ2-7; 10 bases fit TRBD1. V shed 4 bases and J 6 bases; nucleotides not matched to a gene: 4. The CDR3 loop spans 13 amino acids. The germline V gene has CDR1 SGHKS and CDR2 YYEKEE (reference sequence). The CDR3 is CASSPGTGVEQYF. The CDR3 DNA follows: TGTGCCAGCAGCCCCGGGACAGGGGTCGAGCAGTACTTC.

This sequence joins TRBV7-9 and TRBJ2-5, with 8 nucleotides matching TRBD2. CDR3 size: 17 residues. J lost 0 bases, V lost 1 base, and 7 bases had no gene match. The germline V gene has CDR1 SEHNR and CDR2 FQNEAQ (reference sequence). CDR3 nucleotide sequence: TGTGCCAGCAGCTTAGTGGGTAGCGGGAAGTACCAAGAGACCCAGTACTTC. This encodes CASSLVGSGKYQETQYF.

The chain is built from TRBV5-1 and TRBJ2-3; TRBD1 aligns across 9 bases. V gave up 2 bases and J gave up 5 bases; unmatched junction bases: 9. Germline V gene data show CDR1 as SGHRS and CDR2 as YFSETQ. There are 16 residues in the CDR3. Written as DNA, the CDR3 is TGCGCCAGCAGCTTAATTACAGGGGGCGTGGGAGATACGCAGTATTTT. As protein: CASSLITGGVGDTQYF.

The chain combines TRBV6-1 with TRBJ1-3; the D is unclear. Deletions cut 5 bases from V and 0 bases from J, with 11 bases between. This CDR3 is built from 15 residues. Germline values: CDR1 MNHNS, CDR2 SASEGT. CDR3 DNA: TGTGCCAGCAGTCTACAGTTTCGCTCTGGAAACACCATATATTTT. This translates into CASSLQFRSGNTIYF.

The chain uses TRBV5-1 and TRBJ2-5; 11 bases agree with TRBD2. Germline values: CDR1 SGHRS, CDR2 YFSETQ. V trimming: 3 bases; J trimming: 4 bases; junction bases outside the gene matches: 8. The CDR3 loop spans 16 amino acids. CDR3 nucleotide sequence: TGCGCCAGCAGCTCCACTGCCGGACTAGCGGGAGAGACCCAGTACTTC. As protein: CASSSTAGLAGETQYF. The variable domain in full, with the rest retrieved from reference TRBV5-1 and TRBJ2-5, is KAGVTQTPRYLIKTRGQQVTLSCSPISGHRSVSWYQQTPGQGLQFLFEYFSETQRNKGNFPGRFSGRQFSNSRSEMNVSTLELGDSALYLCASSSTAGLAGETQYFGPGTRLLVL.

In its sample, this clone was seen once. This chain uses TRBV25-1 with TRBJ2-1; 8 positions agree with TRBD1. The CDR3 spans 14 residues. J lost 7 bases, V lost 8 bases, and 10 bases had no gene match. CDR1 and CDR2 (germline): MGHDK, SYGVNS. CDR3 residues: CASSGPDRENEQFF. CDR3 nucleotide sequence: TGTGCCAGCTCGGGACCGGACAGGGAGAATGAGCAGTTCTTC.

The chain combines TRBV11-2 with TRBJ2-1, with 7 bases that match TRBD2. This CDR3 has 15 amino acids. The germline V gene has CDR1 SGHAT and CDR2 FQNNGV. The J segment lost 8 bases and the V segment lost 0 bases, leaving 7 bases of the junction unmatched. DNA of the CDR3: TGTGCCAGCAGCTTAGATGCGGGAGTATTTCATGAGCAGTTCTTC. Protein sequence: CASSLDAGVFHEQFF.

The CDR3 sequence is CASSQVHSAGVYEQYF. The CDR3 bases are TGCGCCAGCAGCCAAGTTCATTCGGCAGGGGTATACGAGCAGTACTTC. This sequence joins TRBV4-1 and TRBJ2-7, with D maybe TRBD1 (6 bases). The CDR3 is 16 residues long. Germline-derived CDR1 and CDR2 are MGHRA and YSYEKL. V lost 1 base and J lost 4, with 17 bases in between.